Following are 14 T cell receptor beta chains from one sample sequenced in a study of shared clonotypes between healthy human individuals. TCRdb's table, derived via immunoSEQ multiplex PCR, lists solely in-frame clones and lacks some. The table shows about half a million clones, with roughly 80% occurring only once. The sample was PBMCs. The receptor source for this set is a woman aged 40 to 50 in good health. Some clones in this sample may be carry-over from other donors' samples.

This clone came up once. The V and J genes are TRBV7-8 and TRBJ1-2; no reliable D call. This CDR3 region has 14 residues. The V gene's germline CDR1 is SGHVS and CDR2 FQNEAQ. Trimming took off 5 bases at V and 4 bases at J, with 14 bases between the two ends. CDR3 coding DNA: TGTGCCAGCAGCCGTATGGACGGATCCTATGGCTACACCTTC. Translating it yields CASSRMDGSYGYTF.

A word on this clone: This CDR3 is also generated by other DNA sequences in the sample. V is TRBV7-9 and J is TRBJ2-5, with TRBD2 as a possible D gene (6 bases). Trimming left V 3 bases short and J 2 bases short, with 10 bases between. Germline V lookup: CDR1 SEHNR, CDR2 FQNEAQ (reference sequence). CDR3 length: 14 amino acids. The CDR3 sequence: CASSFSGGQETQYF. CDR3 nucleotide sequence: TGTGCCAGCAGCTTTAGTGGGGGGCAAGAGACCCAGTACTTC. Full variable domain (outside the CDR3, taken from reference TRBV7-9 and TRBJ2-5): DTGVSQNPRHKITKRGQNVTFRCDPISEHNRLYWYRQTLGQGPEFLTYFQNEAQLEKSRLLSDRFSAERPKGSFSTLEIQRTEQGDSAMYLCASSFSGGQETQYFGPGTRLLVL.

V gene TRBV5-1 combines with J gene TRBJ2-1, with TRBD1 matching 9 bases. V lost 6 bases and J lost 9; bases outside the gene matches: 13. Germline V CDR1 and CDR2: SGHRS, YFSETQ. The CDR3 spans 15 residues. CDR3: CASTPGQGFGSEQFF. CDR3 sequence (DNA): TGCGCCAGCACCCCGGGACAGGGTTTTGGGAGTGAGCAGTTCTTC.

Of note for this clone: A far larger clone is a single base away, which makes a read error likely. This chain uses TRBV27 with TRBJ2-7; possible D gene TRBD2, 6 bases. This CDR3 has 13 residues. The germline V gene encodes CDR1 MNHEY and CDR2 SMNVEV (reference sequence). CDR3 sequence (DNA): TGTGCCGGCAGTTTTACCGGGACTGACGAGCAGTACTTC. Translating gives CAGSFTGTDEQYF.

This clone has a single count. A read error may explain this, as a much larger clone is one base away. The sample contains more than one DNA sequence encoding this CDR3. The V call is TRBV7-2, the J call TRBJ2-5; D is possibly TRBD1 or TRBD2 (5 bases each). The CDR3 runs 13 residues. Germline loops: CDR1 SGHTA, CDR2 FQGNSA. CDR3 region: CASSLVGGETQYF. CDR3 DNA sequence: TGTGCTAGCAGCTTAGTTGGGGGAGAGACCCAGTACTTC.

The chain couples TRBV2 to TRBJ2-3; 8 nucleotides agree with TRBD1. Germline CDR1 reads SNHLY; CDR2 reads FYNNEI. The CDR3 runs 14 residues. Trimming took 5 bases from V and 4 from J; bases not matched to a gene: 5. CDR3 protein: CASSWTGTADTQYF. CDR3 bases: TGTGCCAGCAGTTGGACAGGGACGGCAGATACGCAGTATTTT.

This clone was detected only once. This chain connects TRBV7-9 to TRBJ2-1; no firm D call. In germline, CDR1 is SEHNR, CDR2 FQNEAQ (reference sequence). The V end lost 0 bases, the J end lost 0 bases, and 15 bases lay between the germline ends. This CDR3 has 18 amino acids. DNA for the CDR3: TGTGCCAGCAGCTTAGCCCCCGGGCCTCTTAGCTCCTACAATGAGCAGTTCTTC. Translating it yields CASSLAPGPLSSYNEQFF. Full variable domain (missing parts from reference TRBV7-9 and TRBJ2-1): DTGVSQNPRHKITKRGQNVTFRCDPISEHNRLYWYRQTLGQGPEFLTYFQNEAQLEKSRLLSDRFSAERPKGSFSTLEIQRTEQGDSAMYLCASSLAPGPLSSYNEQFFGPGTRLTVL.

For the CDR3, the DNA is TGTGCCAGCAGCGGCTCGACAGGGGGCAATGGCTACACCTTC. This sequence encodes CASSGSTGGNGYTF. The chain employs TRBV9 and TRBJ1-2; 10 nucleotides match TRBD1. The CDR3 extends over 14 amino acids. The V segment lost 3 bases and the J segment 6 bases; nucleotides outside the gene matches: 5. Per the germline V gene, CDR1 is SGDLS and CDR2 is YYNGEE.

The genes are TRBV5-1 and TRBJ1-4; a weak D match, TRBD1 (5 bases). The CDR3 extends over 14 amino acids. V was trimmed by 5 bases and J by 0 bases, leaving 8 bases between them. Per germline, CDR1 SGHRS and CDR2 YFSETQ. CDR3 sequence reads: CASRGTATNEKLFF. As DNA, the CDR3 is TGCGCCAGCAGGGGGACGGCAACTAATGAAAAACTGTTTTTT.

Concerning this clone: One end of the junction varies from germline; a read error may be responsible. The rearrangement joins TRBV9 to TRBJ2-1, with D tentatively TRBD2 (5 bases). In germline, CDR1 is SGDLS, CDR2 YYNGEE. The CDR3 loop spans 18 amino acids. The CDR3 bases are TGTGCCGGCAGTTACCGGGTCTCCGGTTCGAGGGCTTACAATGAGCAGTTCTTC. Amino acid sequence: CAGSYRVSGSRAYNEQFF.

This clone was detected only a few times. A far larger clone is a single base away, which makes a read error likely. The V and J genes are TRBV7-3 and TRBJ1-1; 7 bases fit TRBD1. J gave up 5 bases and V 4 bases, and 4 bases lay outside the gene matches. Germline V lookup: CDR1 SGHTA, CDR2 FQGTGA. The CDR3 has 13 residues. This CDR3 reads CASSCDRETEAFF. The CDR3 DNA reads TGTGCCAGCAGCTGCGACAGGGAAACTGAAGCTTTCTTT. Variable domain in full (rest from reference TRBV7-3 and TRBJ1-1): GAGVSQTPSNKVTEKGKYVELRCDPISGHTALYWYRQSLGQGPEFLIYFQGTGAADDSGLPNDRFFAVRPEGSVSTLKIQRTERGDSAVYLCASSCDRETEAFFGQGTRLTVV.

The chain uses TRBV5-5 and TRBJ1-1; a possible D gene is TRBD1 (5 bases). CDR1 SGHKS and CDR2 YYEKEE come from the germline V gene (reference sequence). V lost 6 bases, J lost 1 base, and 22 bases lay in between. CDR3 length equals 17 residues. In DNA, the CDR3 is TGTGCCAGCACCTACACCATCGTAGACAGTCGGAACACTGAAGCTTTCTTT. Its protein is CASTYTIVDSRNTEAFF.

The chain combines TRBV30 with TRBJ2-1; TRBD2 might be the D (7 bases). V was pared by 0 bases and J by 10 bases, with 13 bases between. Per germline, CDR1 GTSNPN and CDR2 SVGIG (reference sequence). The CDR3 length is 13 residues. The CDR3, as DNA: TGTGCCTGGAGTGTAGGGGGGGGCGTAGAGCAGTTCTTC. Translation gives CAWSVGGGVEQFF.

The chain recombines TRBV15 with TRBJ2-2; TRBD2 is a possible D gene (5 bases). Germline values: CDR1 LNHNV, CDR2 YYDKDF (reference sequence). V was clipped by 0 bases and J by 1 base, with 6 bases between them. The CDR3 consists of 15 residues. CDR3: CATSRESGNTGELFF. The CDR3 DNA sequence: TGTGCCACCAGCAGAGAAAGCGGGAACACCGGGGAGCTGTTTTTT.